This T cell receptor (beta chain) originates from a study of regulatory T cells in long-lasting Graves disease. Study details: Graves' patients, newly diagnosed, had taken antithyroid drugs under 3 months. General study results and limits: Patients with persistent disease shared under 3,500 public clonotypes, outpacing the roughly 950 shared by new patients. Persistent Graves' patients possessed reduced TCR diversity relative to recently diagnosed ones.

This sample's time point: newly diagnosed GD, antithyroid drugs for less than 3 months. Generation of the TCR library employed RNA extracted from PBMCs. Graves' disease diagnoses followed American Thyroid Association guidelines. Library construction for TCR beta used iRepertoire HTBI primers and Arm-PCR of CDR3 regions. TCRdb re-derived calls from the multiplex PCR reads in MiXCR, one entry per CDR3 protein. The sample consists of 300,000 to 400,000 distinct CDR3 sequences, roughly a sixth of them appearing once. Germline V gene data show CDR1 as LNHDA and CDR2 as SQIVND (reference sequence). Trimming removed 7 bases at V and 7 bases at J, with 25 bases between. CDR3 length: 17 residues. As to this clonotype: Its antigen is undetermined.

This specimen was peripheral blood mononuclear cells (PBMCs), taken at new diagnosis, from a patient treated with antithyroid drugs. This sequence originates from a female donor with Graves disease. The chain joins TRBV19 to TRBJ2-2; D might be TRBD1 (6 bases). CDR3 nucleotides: TGTGCCAGTAAACCTCTTATGAGACAGGTGTTTAACGGGGAGCTGTTTTTT. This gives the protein CASKPLMRQVFNGELFF.